Listed here are 21 T cell receptor beta chains from one sample, sequenced in a study of T cells in localized non-small cell lung cancer. Libraries were prepared by immunoSEQ multiplex PCR; TCRdb keeps only in-frame clonotypes and omits some of them. The sample holds 30,000 to 35,000 clones, less than 90% seen once. The starting material was peripheral blood, obtained before any cancer treatment. The receptors originated from a female donor at least 60 years old with stage I lung adenocarcinoma.

The count of this clone is one. The chain combines TRBV20-1 with TRBJ1-2; D uncertain. The CDR3 length is 11 residues. The V end was cut by 0 bases, the J end by 7 bases, with 6 bases between. The germline V gene encodes CDR1 DFQATT and CDR2 SNEGSKA (reference sequence). The CDR3 spells CSARDFGGYTF. DNA for the CDR3: TGCAGTGCTAGAGATTTTGGTGGCTACACCTTC.

The chain couples TRBV6-6 to TRBJ2-1; D unclear. CDR1 is MNHNY and CDR2 is SVGAGI in the germline V gene (reference sequence). This CDR3 has 13 residues. V lost 6 bases to trimming and J lost 5 bases, with 11 bases between them. Here the CDR3 reads CASSPDLNNEQFF. The CDR3 DNA is TGTGCCAGCAGCCCGGACCTCAACAATGAGCAGTTCTTC.

The chain links TRBV18 to TRBJ1-1, with D unresolved. Germline values: CDR1 KGHSH, CDR2 LQKENI. The length of the CDR3 is 13 residues. V was pared by 6 bases and J by 2 bases, with 10 bases between. In DNA, the CDR3 is TGTGCCAGCTCGACCGGGCCAAACACTGAAGCTTTCTTT. It is translated as CASSTGPNTEAFF.

The rearrangement links TRBV7-8 to TRBJ2-2; possible D gene TRBD1, 6 bases. The V gene's germline CDR1 is SGHVS and CDR2 FQNEAQ. The CDR3 has 16 amino acids. Trimming left V 3 bases short and J 1 base short, with 12 bases between. CDR3 coding DNA: TGTGCCAGCAGCTTCTCTCCGGGACAGAACACCGGGGAGCTGTTTTTT. This gives the protein CASSFSPGQNTGELFF.

Here the CDR3 reads CASSYSKGNNQPQHF. The CDR3 nucleotides read TGTGCCAGCAGTTACTCCAAGGGGAACAATCAGCCCCAGCATTTT. J is TRBJ1-5 and V is TRBV6-5, with D tentatively TRBD1 (5 bases). Trimming pared 0 bases from V and 3 bases from J, leaving 9 bases between. Germline V gene sequence: CDR1 MNHEY, CDR2 SVGAGI. This CDR3 is 15 amino acids long.

V gene TRBV18 combines with J gene TRBJ1-3; TRBD1 matches 11 bases. Losses at the gene ends were 3 bases for V and 8 bases for J; bases not matched to a gene: 9. The length of the CDR3 is 16 residues. CDR1 and CDR2 (germline): KGHSH, LQKENI. The chain's CDR3 is CASSPARGTGGDTIYF. The DNA for the CDR3 is TGTGCCAGCTCACCCGCACGCGGGACAGGGGGAGACACCATATATTTT.

The V call is TRBV21-1, the J call TRBJ1-1; the table's TRBD1 call for D was not verified on the DNA. TRBV21-1 is a pseudogene locus. This CDR3 has 13 amino acids. The CDR3 loop is CASGQTGYTEAFF. DNA for the CDR3: TGTGCCAGCGGACAGACAGGCTACACTGAAGCTTTCTTT.

The chain carries TRBV28 and TRBJ2-7; no clear D. Trimming took 4 bases from V and 3 from J, leaving 7 bases between them. Germline assignment: CDR1 MDHEN and CDR2 SYDVKM. The CDR3 is made up of 12 amino acids. Here the CDR3 DNA reads TGTGCCAGCAGTTACGGCTTCTACGAGCAGTACTTC. It encodes CASSYGFYEQYF. Together with reference TRBV28 and TRBJ2-7, the CDR3 gives the full variable domain: DVKVTQSSRYLVKRTGEKVFLECVQDMDHENMFWYRQDPGLGLRLIYFSYDVKMKEKGDIPEGYSVSREKKERFSLILESASTNQTSMYLCASSYGFYEQYFGPGTRLTVT.

The V gene is TRBV5-1, the J gene TRBJ2-7; D could derive from TRBD1 or TRBD2 (5 bases each). Germline V lookup: CDR1 SGHRS, CDR2 YFSETQ. With 2 bases removed from V and 2 bases from J, the gap between germline ends came to 11 bases. The CDR3 length is 14 residues. CDR3 amino acids: CASSFIGDPYEQYF. CDR3 DNA: TGCGCCAGCAGCTTCATCGGGGACCCCTACGAGCAGTACTTC.

The chain recombines TRBV2 with TRBJ2-7; D is uncertain. CDR3 length: 14 residues. Germline V gene data show CDR1 as SNHLY and CDR2 as FYNNEI. V shed 2 bases and J shed 5 bases, with 13 bases lying between them. The CDR3 coding sequence is TGTGCCAGCAGTGAACAGGCCGTTCAGAACGAGCAGTACTTC. It specifies CASSEQAVQNEQYF.

This clone was seen a few times. The chain links TRBV18 to TRBJ1-1; perhaps TRBD1 as D (5 bases). This CDR3 has 14 residues. Germline V gene lookup returns CDR1 KGHSH and CDR2 LQKENI. V gave up 1 base and J gave up 4 bases, with 10 bases separating them. DNA for the CDR3: TGTGCCAGCTCACCACGGCAGGGCACCACTGAAGCTTTCTTT. Translated: CASSPRQGTTEAFF. Based on the CDR3 plus reference TRBV18 and TRBJ1-1, the full variable domain is NAGVMQNPRHLVRRRGQEARLRCSPMKGHSHVYWYRQLPEEGLKFMVYLQKENIIDESGMPKERFSAEFPKEGPSILRIQQVVRGDSAAYFCASSPRQGTTEAFFGQGTRLTVV.

V is TRBV11-2 and J is TRBJ2-1, with D uncertain. Germline lookup yields CDR1 SGHAT and CDR2 FQNNGV. V was pared by 6 bases and J by 3 bases, with 15 bases between. The CDR3 has 15 residues. CDR3 region: CASSTDVGFYNEQFF. CDR3 DNA: TGTGCCAGCAGTACTGACGTGGGCTTCTACAATGAGCAGTTCTTC.

This clone is a singleton in its sample. The rearrangement joins TRBV5-1 to TRBJ2-3; TRBD2 aligns across 7 bases. This CDR3 has 17 residues. CDR1 is SGHRS, CDR2 YFSETQ, per germline. V lost 4 bases to trimming and J lost 3 bases; unmatched junction nucleotides: 14. The CDR3: CASSLADGGSWTDTQYF. For the CDR3, the DNA is TGCGCCAGCAGCCTTGCGGATGGCGGGAGCTGGACAGATACGCAGTATTTT.

This chain links TRBV7-9 with TRBJ2-2; D unresolved. Germline-derived CDR1 and CDR2 are SEHNR and FQNEAQ (reference sequence). This CDR3 is 14 amino acids long. The ends were cut back, 5 bases at V and 3 bases at J, with 10 bases in the middle. The CDR3 sequence: CASSVSSYTGELFF. The CDR3 nucleotides read TGTGCCAGCAGCGTCTCTAGTTACACCGGGGAGCTGTTTTTT.

The rearrangement links TRBV29-1 to TRBJ2-3, with D possibly matching TRBD1 (6 bases). Germline assignment: CDR1 SQVTM and CDR2 ANQGSEA. This CDR3 is built from 14 residues. Trimming stripped 7 bases from V and 5 bases from J, with 19 bases between. In DNA form, the CDR3 reads TGCAGCGCGGAGAGGCTAGCACAGGGAGATACGCAGTATTTT. Translating it yields CSAERLAQGDTQYF.

The chain is built from TRBV27 and TRBJ2-7, with D maybe TRBD1 (5 bases). CDR3 length equals 15 residues. The V gene's germline CDR1 is MNHEY and CDR2 SMNVEV (reference sequence). Trimming pared 3 bases from V and 5 bases from J, leaving 17 bases between. CDR3 in amino acids: CASSFWGRESDEQYF. For the CDR3, the DNA is TGTGCCAGCAGTTTCTGGGGCAGGGAAAGTGACGAGCAGTACTTC.

The CDR3 DNA reads TGTGCCAGCTCACCGGGGGGGGGACGGAAGGAGACCCAGTACTTC. Its translation: CASSPGGGRKETQYF. The chain links TRBV18 to TRBJ2-5; the match to TRBD2 covers 7 bases. Germline lookup yields CDR1 KGHSH and CDR2 LQKENI. The CDR3 totals 15 residues. The V segment lost 3 bases and the J segment 5 bases; nucleotides outside the gene matches: 9.

The gene calls are TRBV27 and TRBJ1-2, with D perhaps matching TRBD1 (5 bases). CDR1 and CDR2 from the germline V gene are MNHEY and SMNVEV (reference sequence). The CDR3 spans 14 residues. V lost 3 bases and J lost 5, with 13 bases in between. The CDR3 sequence is CASSFGVQGYGYTF. CDR3 coding DNA: TGTGCCAGCAGTTTTGGGGTCCAGGGATATGGCTACACCTTC.

This CDR3 reads CASSDGQGYEQYF. The CDR3 bases are TGTGCCAGCAGTGATGGACAGGGCTACGAGCAGTACTTC. The V and J genes are TRBV28 and TRBJ2-7, with 8 bases matching TRBD1. V shed 5 bases and J 3 bases; nucleotides not matched to a gene: 3. Germline lookup yields CDR1 MDHEN and CDR2 SYDVKM. The CDR3 covers 13 residues. The full variable domain, in which reference TRBV28 and TRBJ2-7 provide the parts outside the CDR3, is DVKVTQSSRYLVKRTGEKVFLECVQDMDHENMFWYRQDPGLGLRLIYFSYDVKMKEKGDIPEGYSVSREKKERFSLILESASTNQTSMYLCASSDGQGYEQYFGPGTRLTVT.

The V gene is TRBV5-1, the J gene TRBJ2-1; TRBD2 might be the D (6 bases). There are 17 residues in the CDR3. Germline-derived CDR1 and CDR2 are SGHRS and YFSETQ. Deletions cut 4 bases from V and 2 bases from J, with 19 bases between. CDR3 sequence: CASSLNLAGRTYNEQFF. In DNA, the CDR3 is TGCGCCAGCAGCCTGAATCTCGCGGGAAGAACCTACAATGAGCAGTTCTTC.

The chain uses TRBV11-2 and TRBJ2-5; D remains unclear. Looked up from germline, CDR1 is SGHAT and CDR2 is FQNNGV. The length of the CDR3 is 12 residues. The V gene lost 5 bases and the J gene lost 5 bases, with 9 bases spanning the gap. The CDR3 region has the DNA TGTGCCAGCAGCCCACTCCGGGAGACCCAGTACTTC. Translation gives CASSPLRETQYF. The whole variable domain, remainder taken from reference TRBV11-2 and TRBJ2-5, is EAGVAQSPRYKIIEKRQSVAFWCNPISGHATLYWYQQILGQGPKLLIQFQNNGVVDDSQLPKDRFSAERLKGVDSTLKIQPAKLEDSAVYLCASSPLRETQYFGPGTRLLVL.